The rows below give T cell receptor beta chains drawn from one sample of a study of T cells in Graves' hyperthyroidism and ophthalmopathy. TCRdb reprocessed the multiplex PCR reads with MiXCR, giving one entry per CDR3 protein. The profile shows 450,000 to 600,000 distinct CDR3 sequences, approximately 14% of them singletons. Input material: blood. Receptor source: a woman aged 40-49 years with Graves' hyperthyroidism. Both conserved end residues are part of each CDR3. The D gene is left open where the match is weak. Clone size is stated in some rows and not others, as once, few, many or a class when expanded.

TRBV7-8	.	TRBJ1-5	many	TGTGCCAGCAGAAAGATGGCAGGGTTGGGTCAGCCCCAGCATTTT	CASRKMAGLGQPQHF
TRBV6-1	.	TRBJ1-1	.	TGTGCCAGCGACTGGGAGGGTATAAACACTGAAGCTTTCTTT	CASDWEGINTEAFF
TRBV20-1	TRBD1	TRBJ1-1	many	TGCAGTGCTAATAGACAGGGAATTGAAGCTTTCTTT	CSANRQGIEAFF
TRBV25-1	.	TRBJ2-7	few	TGTGCCAGCAGTCGGGGAGGGGGGTCCTACGAGCAGTACTTC	CASSRGGGSYEQYF
TRBV28	.	TRBJ1-1	many	TGTGCCAGCAGTTCCCCCACGCGGAGTTTCATGAACACTGAAGCTTTCTTT	CASSSPTRSFMNTEAFF
TRBV11-2	.	TRBJ2-5	many	TGTGCCAGCAGCTTAGATCGCACAGTTCAAGAGACCCAGTACTTC	CASSLDRTVQETQYF
TRBV4-1	.	TRBJ2-7	many	TGCGCCAGCAGCCAAAACGCACCTAAGCGATTGGGATCCTACGAGCAGTACTTC	CASSQNAPKRLGSYEQYF
TRBV6-1	.	TRBJ1-3	many	TGTGCCAGCAAGGCTACTGGAAACACCATATATTTT	CASKATGNTIYF
TRBV25-1	TRBD1	TRBJ1-6	few	TGTGCCAGCAGTGACATAAGACAGGGAGGTTCACCCCTCCACTTT	CASSDIRQGGSPLHF
TRBV7-2	TRBD1	TRBJ2-5	few	TGTGCCAGCAGCCCCAGGGGGCTTGAGGAGACCCAGTACTTC	CASSPRGLEETQYF
TRBV5-4	.	TRBJ2-1	few	TGTGCCAGCAGCCCCGACAGCAGCTCCTACAATGAGCAGTTCTTC	CASSPDSSSYNEQFF
TRBV2	.	TRBJ1-1	many	TGTGCCAGCACCAGGACGAACACTGAAGCTTTCTTT	CASTRTNTEAFF
TRBV5-1	TRBD2	TRBJ2-3	many	TGCGCCAGCAGCTTGTCGGGAGTGGCTAGCGGGAGGACAGATACGCAGTATTTT	CASSLSGVASGRTDTQYF
TRBV7-8	.	TRBJ2-2	few	TGTGCCAGCAGCCCCCTAATTTATTCGAACACCGGGGAGCTGTTTTTT	CASSPLIYSNTGELFF
TRBV12-3/TRBV12-4	TRBD1	TRBJ2-2	many	TGTGCCAGCACCTCCTGGACAGGGGTGACCGGGGAGCTGTTTTTT	CASTSWTGVTGELFF
TRBV6-1	.	TRBJ2-7	many	TGTGCCAGCGAAGGGCTCCGGGACTTCGAGCAGTACTTC	CASEGLRDFEQYF
TRBV12-3/TRBV12-4	.	TRBJ1-6	many	TGTGCCAGCAGCCCCCTGGGGAGCTCCTATAATTCACCCCTCCACTTT	CASSPLGSSYNSPLHF
TRBV29-1	TRBD2	TRBJ2-3	few	TGCAGCGGTAGTCTAGCGGGAGTCACAGATACGCAGTATTTT	CSGSLAGVTDTQYF
TRBV6-1	TRBD2	TRBJ2-3	once	TGTGCCAGCAGCCGCACTAGCGGGAGGGCTAGCACAGATACGCAGTATTTT	CASSRTSGRASTDTQYF
TRBV28	TRBD1	TRBJ1-1	many	TGTGCCAGCAGTGACAGGGGAAGGACTGAAGCTTTCTTT	CASSDRGRTEAFF
TRBV3-1	TRBD2	TRBJ2-1	many	TGTGCCAGCAGCCTAACTAGCGGGATAAGGGAGCAGTTCTTC	CASSLTSGIREQFF
TRBV30	TRBD1	TRBJ2-1	many	TGTGCCTGGAGAAGACAGGGGAATGAGCAGTTCTTC	CAWRRQGNEQFF
TRBV12-3/TRBV12-4	TRBD1	TRBJ2-7	many	TGTGCCAGCAGTGGGGGACAGGGCAGCTCCTACGAGCAGTACTTC	CASSGGQGSSYEQYF
TRBV20-1	TRBD1	TRBJ2-1	many	TGCAGTGCTCCCGAAGGGACAGACCTATTCTCCTACAATGAGCAGTTCTTC	CSAPEGTDLFSYNEQFF
TRBV30	.	TRBJ2-7	.	TGTGCCTGGAGTTTACTTGGGGGCTCCGAGCAGTACTTC	CAWSLLGGSEQYF
TRBV4-2	.	TRBJ1-1	.	TGTGCCAGCAGCCTACAGGACCCGAACACTGAAGCTTTCTTT	CASSLQDPNTEAFF
TRBV4-1	TRBD1	TRBJ2-5	.	TGCGCCAGCAGCCAAGACAAGGACAGGGGGCGGGAGACCCAGTACTTC	CASSQDKDRGRETQYF
TRBV28	.	TRBJ1-2	many	TGTGCCAGCAGCCCTCCTTCATCTGGGAACTATGGCTACACCTTC	CASSPPSSGNYGYTF
TRBV5-1	.	TRBJ2-4	few	TGCGCCAGCAGCTTGGAGGGGGGCAGAGCCAAAAACATTCAGTACTTC	CASSLEGGRAKNIQYF
TRBV2	.	TRBJ2-7	many	TGTGCCAGCAGTTCTCCATTTGGCGAGCAGTACTTC	CASSSPFGEQYF
TRBV7-9	TRBD2	TRBJ2-7	once	TGTGCCAGCAGCTTATCTTCCAGCGGGAGTAATGAGCAGTACTTC	CASSLSSSGSNEQYF
TRBV7-2	.	TRBJ2-7	many	TGTGCCAGCAGCTTAGTGGTAGGTGCCTCCTACGGGCAGTACTTC	CASSLVVGASYGQYF
TRBV2	.	TRBJ2-3	.	TGTGCCAGCATGAACAGGGATAGCACAGATACGCAGTATTTT	CASMNRDSTDTQYF
TRBV11-2	.	TRBJ1-1	many	TGTGCCAGCAGCTCCAATATGGGGACAACGAACACTGAAGCTTTCTTT	CASSSNMGTTNTEAFF
TRBV5-1	TRBD1	TRBJ1-4	.	TGCGCCAGCAGAGGGACAGGGGGCTTCACTAATGAAAAACTGTTTTTT	CASRGTGGFTNEKLFF
TRBV18	TRBD2	TRBJ2-1	many	TGTGCCAGCTCACCACAGAGCGGGGTCTACAATGAGCAGTTCTTC	CASSPQSGVYNEQFF
TRBV14	.	TRBJ2-7	.	TGTGCCAGCAGCCTCAGAACGGGCGTTCCCTACGAGCAGTACTTC	CASSLRTGVPYEQYF
TRBV3-1	TRBD2	TRBJ2-1	.	TGTGCCAGCAGCCAAGAAAAGGGGCCTAGCGGGACCCGGAAATCTTACAATGAGCAGTTCTTC	CASSQEKGPSGTRKSYNEQFF
TRBV2	.	TRBJ1-5	many	TGTGCCAGCAAGGGCACCCTCAATCAGCCCCAGCATTTT	CASKGTLNQPQHF
TRBV5-1	.	TRBJ1-1	many	TGCGCCAGCAGCTTGGCCGAGTTGGGCCACGATTACGCTTTCTTT	CASSLAELGHDYAFF
TRBV20-1	TRBD1	TRBJ1-5	few	TGCAGTGCCAGGGGGGGATTTGGATTTAGCAATCAGCCCCAGCATTTT	CSARGGFGFSNQPQHF
TRBV20-1	TRBD1	TRBJ1-5	many	TGCAGTGCTAGGCGGACAGGGTGGAAGTCTCAGCCCCAGCATTTT	CSARRTGWKSQPQHF
TRBV7-9	TRBD2	TRBJ2-1	many	TGTGCCAGCAGCTTAGGGGTCGGGCTAGCGGGAGTCCACAATGAGCAGTTCTTC	CASSLGVGLAGVHNEQFF
TRBV4-2	.	TRBJ2-5	few	TGTGCCAGCAGCCAAGATCCCCTCCTGTTGGAGACCCAGTACTTC	CASSQDPLLLETQYF
TRBV27	.	TRBJ2-4	many	TGTGCCAGCGGACCGGGGAACATTCAGTACTTC	CASGPGNIQYF
TRBV9	.	TRBJ1-1	.	TGTGCCAGCAGCGACACACCGAACACTGAAGCTTTCTTT	CASSDTPNTEAFF
TRBV5-1	TRBD1	TRBJ2-5	few	TGCGCCAGCAGCCCGGAACAGGGGTGGGGAGAGACCCAGTACTTC	CASSPEQGWGETQYF
TRBV28	.	TRBJ2-1	many	TGTGCCAGCAGTTTATACACGGGGGGCCTGGATGAGCAGTTCTTC	CASSLYTGGLDEQFF
TRBV19	.	TRBJ1-2	.	TGTGCCAGTAGTATACCTGGACTCCCTCTGTACTATGGCTACACCTTC	CASSIPGLPLYYGYTF
TRBV20-1	.	TRBJ1-4	few	TGCAGTGCTTGGGGGGGGGCTGAAAAACTGTTTTTT	CSAWGGAEKLFF
TRBV7-2	TRBD1	TRBJ2-2	many	TGTGCCAGCAGTCGGGGACAGGGAAACGGGGAGCTGTTTTTT	CASSRGQGNGELFF
TRBV20-1	.	TRBJ2-1	.	TGCAGTGCTCCTGACCTTGGCAATGAGCAGTTCTTC	CSAPDLGNEQFF
TRBV20-1	TRBD2	TRBJ2-1	many	TGCAGTGCTAGAGCTCTAGCGGTCTACAATGAGCAGTTCTTC	CSARALAVYNEQFF
TRBV19	TRBD1	TRBJ1-5	.	TGTGCCAGTAGTTTGGGGACAGGGTATGGACAGCCCCAGCATTTT	CASSLGTGYGQPQHF